The clone carrying this TCR beta chain appeared many times. Its antigen is unidentified. The V segment lost 2 bases and the J segment 5 bases; nucleotides outside the gene matches: 5. CDR3 size: 15 residues. Germline V gives CDR1 SGHTA, CDR2 FQGNSA. TCRdb reprocessed the multiplex PCR reads via MiXCR and lists one record per CDR3 protein. In the table there are roughly 130,000 distinct CDR3 sequences, about 20% of which are singletons. This sample is drawn from a study of breast tumors, draining lymph nodes, adjacent tissues. Samples came from axillary lymph nodes draining the breast cancer. Study-level results: Most tumor T cells seemingly derive from lymph node, then expand in tumor.

This clonotype was obtained from a female donor with breast cancer. Some clones in this sample may be carry-over from other donors' samples. The J gene is TRBJ2-3, the V gene TRBV7-2; TRBD2 matches at 9 bases. The sample was axillary lymph node tissue. The CDR3 nucleotides read TGTGCCAGCAGCTTATGGGCGGGAGGGCAAGATACGCAGTATTTT. Its translation: CASSLWAGGQDTQYF.